The 21 T cell receptor beta chains listed next were all sequenced from one sample in a study of vaccination and CD4 T cells after COVID-19. Treatment in this sample: roughly 11-day PBMC culture with coronavirus spike peptide pools or control peptides (ViraFEST assay). No antigen has been assigned to these receptors. Cultured CD4+ T-cell DNA underwent Oncomine TCR Beta short-read sequencing. From the PCR reads, TCRdb called clonotypes with MiXCR, one entry per CDR3 protein. This sample has about 17,000 distinct CDR3 sequences, with over 30% found just once. The source material was CD4+ T cells from blood, cultured in vitro. All receptors come from a human donor who had recovered from COVID-19.

There are a few counts of this clonotype. The gene calls are TRBV20-1 and TRBJ1-5; a possible D gene is TRBD1 (5 bases). Germline values: CDR1 DFQATT, CDR2 SNEGSKA (reference sequence). The V end was cut by 8 bases, the J end by 2 bases, with 13 bases between. This CDR3 comprises 13 residues. This CDR3 is CSRGVGGNQPQHF. In nucleotides, the CDR3 is TGCAGTCGAGGGGTTGGTGGCAATCAGCCCCAGCATTTT.

For the CDR3, the DNA is TGCAGTGCTAGTGCGGGGAGGGCCTACAATGAGCAGTTCTTC. It translates to CSASAGRAYNEQFF. This chain connects TRBV20-1 to TRBJ2-1; 7 bases match TRBD2. V was pared by 3 bases and J by 2 bases, with 4 bases of the junction left unmatched. Germline V lookup: CDR1 DFQATT, CDR2 SNEGSKA (reference sequence). This CDR3 has 14 amino acids.

The chain carries TRBV4-1 and TRBJ2-6; 7 nucleotides align to TRBD1. The germline gives CDR1 MGHRA, CDR2 YSYEKL. The CDR3 covers 18 residues. J lost 0 bases, V lost 4 bases, and 9 bases had no gene match. The CDR3 sequence: CASSPTGATSSGANVLTF. In DNA, the CDR3 is TGCGCCAGCAGCCCCACAGGGGCCACTAGCTCTGGGGCCAACGTCCTGACTTTC.

V gene TRBV7-3 combines with J gene TRBJ2-3, with D perhaps TRBD1 (5 bases). With 5 bases removed from V and 2 bases from J, the gap between germline ends came to 14 bases. Germline V lookup: CDR1 SGHTA, CDR2 FQGTGA. This CDR3 contains 15 residues. The CDR3 reads CASSPVGELTDTQYF. The CDR3 bases are TGTGCCAGCAGCCCGGTAGGGGAACTCACAGATACGCAGTATTTT.

There are a few counts of this clonotype. The chain recombines TRBV28 with TRBJ1-2; D is perhaps TRBD1 (5 bases). CDR1 and CDR2 from the germline V gene are MDHEN and SYDVKM. Trimming left V 11 bases short and J 4 bases short, with 14 bases between. The CDR3 is 12 residues long. CDR3: CAGGGEGYGYTF. CDR3 bases: TGTGCCGGGGGAGGGGAGGGCTATGGCTACACCTTC.

This rearrangement joins TRBV27 to TRBJ2-3, with D perhaps TRBD2 (6 bases). The CDR3 spans 13 residues. Germline V gene data show CDR1 as MNHEY and CDR2 as SMNVEV (reference sequence). V lost 5 bases to trimming and J lost 5 bases, with 11 bases between them. CDR3 in DNA: TGTGCCAGCAGTCCCCGACTAGGAGATACGCAGTATTTT. It encodes CASSPRLGDTQYF.

The J gene is TRBJ2-3, the V gene TRBV6-1; D uncertain. The V gene lost 10 bases and the J gene lost 6 bases, with 14 bases spanning the gap. CDR1 is MNHNS and CDR2 is SASEGT in the germline V gene. The length of the CDR3 is 12 residues. CDR3 protein: CAIFRRTDTQYF. The CDR3 nucleotides are TGTGCCATCTTCCGACGAACGGATACGCAGTATTTT.

V is TRBV5-1 and J is TRBJ2-2, with D unclear. Germline CDR1 and CDR2: SGHRS and YFSETQ. V was trimmed by 6 bases and J by 1 base, leaving 10 bases between them. The CDR3 has 14 amino acids. The CDR3, as DNA: TGCGCCAGCAAAGAAGACGGGAACACCGGGGAGCTGTTTTTT. It translates to CASKEDGNTGELFF.

The genes are TRBV7-9 and TRBJ2-3; D gene uncertain. V lost 4 bases to trimming and J lost 8 bases, with 4 bases between them. CDR1 and CDR2 from the germline V gene are SEHNR and FQNEAQ (reference sequence). The CDR3 loop spans 10 amino acids. The CDR3 DNA follows: TGTGCCAGCAGCTACCCTACGCAGTATTTT. Encoded protein: CASSYPTQYF.

The V gene is TRBV2, the J gene TRBJ2-7, with TRBD1 matching 9 bases. The CDR3 has 16 amino acids. Germline assignment: CDR1 SNHLY and CDR2 FYNNEI. The V and J ends lost 5 bases and 4 bases, in that order; junction bases with no gene match: 12. The CDR3 bases are TGTGCCAGCAGTCAACTGACCGGGACAGGGTCGTACGAGCAGTACTTC. This translates into CASSQLTGTGSYEQYF.

The chain joins TRBV29-1 to TRBJ2-5, with D tentatively TRBD1 (6 bases). V lost 2 bases and J 2 bases, leaving 15 bases between the germline ends. Germline CDR1 SQVTM, CDR2 ANQGSEA. CDR3 length: 15 amino acids. For the CDR3, the DNA is TGCAGCGTTGAACCAACACAGGGTGGGCAAGAGACCCAGTACTTC. Protein sequence: CSVEPTQGGQETQYF. The variable domain in full, with the rest retrieved from reference TRBV29-1 and TRBJ2-5, is SAVISQKPSRDICQRGTSLTIQCQVDSQVTMMFWYRQQPGQSLTLIATANQGSEATYESGFVIDKFPISRPNLTFSTLTVSNMSPEDSSIYLCSVEPTQGGQETQYFGPGTRLLVL.

This clonotype has a handful of counts. The chain couples TRBV27 to TRBJ2-2; weak D call: TRBD2 (6 bases). V was shortened by 2 bases and J by 2 bases, with 9 bases between the two germline ends. The CDR3 consists of 15 residues. CDR1 and CDR2 (germline): MNHEY, SMNVEV (reference sequence). The CDR3 DNA follows: TGTGCCAGCAGTTTACTAGCGAGTAACACCGGGGAGCTGTTTTTT. It yields the protein CASSLLASNTGELFF.

V is TRBV5-1 and J is TRBJ2-5; D might be TRBD2 (6 bases). This CDR3 comprises 13 residues. Trimming pared 2 bases from V and 4 bases from J, leaving 9 bases between. Germline assignment: CDR1 SGHRS and CDR2 YFSETQ. The DNA for the CDR3 is TGCGCCAGCAGCTTTTACGGGAGAGAGACCCAGTACTTC. It translates to CASSFYGRETQYF.

The sample holds a few counts of this clonotype. V usage is TRBV24-1 and J usage is TRBJ2-5; 8 nucleotides align to TRBD2. The germline CDR1 and CDR2 sequences are KGHDR and SFDVKD. The CDR3 consists of 16 residues. The trim removed 5 bases at V and 5 bases at J, leaving 12 bases unmatched. The CDR3 loop reads CATSGSGKGGGETQYF. CDR3 nucleotide sequence: TGTGCCACCAGTGGTAGCGGGAAGGGAGGCGGGGAGACCCAGTACTTC.

The CDR3 coding sequence is TGTGCCAGCAGTTCCCGTGAGGGAACCCAGTACTTC. Its translation is CASSSREGTQYF. J is TRBJ2-5 and V is TRBV28, with a tentative D call TRBD2 (5 bases). Germline assignment: CDR1 MDHEN and CDR2 SYDVKM. The CDR3 runs 12 residues. Trimming pared 4 bases from V and 8 bases from J, leaving 11 bases between.

The chain has TRBV10-3 and TRBJ2-7; tentative D call: TRBD2 (6 bases). The germline CDR1 and CDR2 sequences are ENHRY and SYGVKD. This CDR3 has 15 residues. With 6 bases removed from V and 2 bases from J, the gap between germline ends came to 17 bases. The DNA for the CDR3 is TGTGCCATCAGCCAGAGAGCGGGTAGTACCTACGAGCAGTACTTC. This translates into CAISQRAGSTYEQYF.

A remark on this clonotype: A junction end diverges from the germline sequence, so it may reflect a read error. The rearrangement links TRBV19 to TRBJ2-1, with D uncertain. The germline V gene encodes CDR1 LNHDA and CDR2 SQIVND (reference sequence). The CDR3 is made up of 13 amino acids. CDR3 residues: CASSINSNNEQFF. The CDR3 region has the DNA TGTGCCAGTAGTATTAACTCCAACAATGAGCAGTTCTTC.

J is TRBJ1-4 and V is TRBV10-2, with 9 bases lining up with TRBD1. The germline gives CDR1 WSHSY, CDR2 SAAADI. V gave up 6 bases and J gave up 7 bases; unmatched junction bases: 0. The CDR3 runs 12 residues. CDR3: CASRDRGEKLFF. In nucleotides, the CDR3 is TGCGCCAGCAGGGACAGGGGTGAAAAACTGTTTTTT.

This clonotype was observed a handful of times. The chain links TRBV10-3 to TRBJ2-1, with a possible D match to TRBD1 (6 bases). The CDR3 runs to 14 residues. Trimming took off 8 bases at V and 2 bases at J, with 13 bases between the two ends. From germline, CDR1 is ENHRY and CDR2 SYGVKD. For the CDR3, the DNA is TGTGCCATCGGTTCCAGGGGCGCCTACAATGAGCAGTTCTTC. Encoded protein: CAIGSRGAYNEQFF.

This chain uses TRBV28 with TRBJ2-1, with 8 bases identical to TRBD1. Germline lookup yields CDR1 MDHEN and CDR2 SYDVKM. V trimming: 6 bases; J trimming: 6 bases; junction bases outside the gene matches: 10. This CDR3 contains 15 residues. This CDR3 is CASSPARGHGNEQFF. The CDR3 coding sequence is TGTGCCAGCAGCCCGGCCAGGGGGCATGGCAATGAGCAGTTCTTC.

The chain combines TRBV20-1 with TRBJ2-7; 9 bases are a match to TRBD2. This CDR3 has 14 residues. Germline V CDR1 and CDR2: DFQATT, SNEGSKA (reference sequence). With V trimmed by 5 bases and J by 1 base, 6 bases remained unmatched. In nucleotides, the CDR3 is TGCAGTGCTGTCCTTAGCGGGGGATCCTACGAGCAGTACTTC. Encoded protein: CSAVLSGGSYEQYF.